Listed here are 3 T cell receptor beta chains from one sample, sequenced in a study of blood T cell repertoires in COVID-19. Assay used: immunoSEQ multiplex PCR; TCRdb lists only in-frame clones, some missing. The profile covers some 62,000 clones, with around 80% appearing a single time and roughly 18% taken by the ten largest. The sample was peripheral blood. The receptor set was obtained from a man aged 55 to 70 with acute or convalescent COVID-19.

This clone turned up a few times. The DNA for the CDR3 is TGCGCCAGCAGAGGACTAGCGGGGATTAATGAGCAGTTCTTC. It encodes CASRGLAGINEQFF. This chain joins TRBV10-2 and TRBJ2-1; TRBD2 matches at 12 bases. The germline CDR1 and CDR2 sequences are WSHSY and SAAADI. CDR3 size: 14 residues. The V and J ends lost 6 bases and 7 bases, in that order; junction bases with no gene match: 4.

The chain combines TRBV4-1 with TRBJ1-5; D is unresolved. The length of the CDR3 is 15 residues. Deletions cut 4 bases from V and 0 bases from J, with 10 bases between. Germline V gives CDR1 MGHRA, CDR2 YSYEKL. The CDR3 coding sequence is TGCGCCAGCAGCCGACACGTCTTTAGCAATCAGCCCCAGCATTTT. It codes for CASSRHVFSNQPQHF.

The J gene is TRBJ2-1, the V gene TRBV6-5; TRBD2 agrees at 12 bases. The V gene's germline CDR1 is MNHEY and CDR2 SVGAGI. The trim removed 6 bases at V and 4 bases at J, leaving 1 base unmatched. The length of the CDR3 is 14 residues. The CDR3 here is CASRGTSGYNEQFF. The CDR3 DNA reads TGTGCCAGCAGGGGGACTAGCGGGTACAATGAGCAGTTCTTC.